This is a list of T cell receptor beta chains from one sample in a study of vaccination effects on CD4 cells after COVID-19. Antigens of these TCRs are unknown. Profiling relied on immunoSEQ multiplex PCR, and the TCRdb table lists in-frame clones only, not all of them. The repertoire includes 20,000 to 30,000 clones, roughly three quarters of them detected once, and around 8.4% sits in the top ten. Source: CD4+ T cells from PBMCs cultured with SARS-CoV-2 spike peptides, taken after COVID-19 vaccination. All receptors come from a human donor who received a COVID-19 vaccine. CDR3s include the opening cysteine and the closing phenylalanine or tryptophan. The D gene is left open where the match is weak. The size field is filled for only some rows; it gives once, few, many or a size class.

TRBJ2-1,.,TRBV5-4,TRBD1,TGTGCCAGCAGCACGGGACAGGGGGACGATGAGCAGTTCTTC,CASSTGQGDDEQFF
TRBJ2-1,once,TRBV5-8,TRBD2,TGTGCCAGCAGCTTGGGACGGGAGGGCGCCTCTCGCGATGAGCAGTTCTTC,CASSLGREGASRDEQFF
TRBJ2-7,.,TRBV3-1/TRBV3-2,TRBD2,TGTGCCAGCAGCCTGGGGACTAGCGGGGGCTACGAGCAGTACTTC,CASSLGTSGGYEQYF
TRBJ2-7,once,TRBV30,TRBD2,TGTGCCTGGAGGACCGCGACTAGCGTATACTACGAGCAGTACTTC,CAWRTATSVYYEQYF
TRBJ2-1,.,TRBV27,.,TGTGCCAGCAGTTCGTGGCCGGGCTACAATGAGCAGTTCTTC,CASSSWPGYNEQFF
TRBJ2-7,.,TRBV5-6,.,TGTGCCAGCAGCTTGGCTGGCCCCTACGAGCAGTACTTC,CASSLAGPYEQYF
TRBJ1-1,medium-sized,TRBV10-3,TRBD1,TGTGCCATCAGTGAGACCGGGACAGCTACTACCGAAGCTTTCTTT,CAISETGTATTEAFF
TRBJ2-5,.,TRBV19,.,TGTGCCAGTAGTATAGCGCTCACCCAAGAGACCCAGTACTTC,CASSIALTQETQYF
TRBJ2-3,.,TRBV2,.,TGTGCCAGCAATGCCCCGTTCACAGATACGCAGTATTTT,CASNAPFTDTQYF
TRBJ1-5,.,TRBV19,.,TGTGCCAGTAGTATGGCGGCAGGGAAAAGTCAGCCCCAGCATTTT,CASSMAAGKSQPQHF
TRBJ1-1,.,TRBV2,.,TGTGCCAGTACGATTACAGGGCTGAACACTGAAGCTTTCTTT,CASTITGLNTEAFF
TRBJ1-2,.,TRBV7-2,.,TGTGCCAGCAGCTTATGGCGGGGAACGATTAACTATGGCTACACCTTC,CASSLWRGTINYGYTF
TRBJ1-3,.,TRBV10-2,.,TGCGCCAGCCGGGATAAGCCTAGCTCTGGAAACACCATATATTTT,CASRDKPSSGNTIYF
TRBJ1-2,.,TRBV5-1,.,TGCGCCAGCAGCTTGTTCTCCGCGCCCCGAGAGGGCTACACCTTC,CASSLFSAPREGYTF
TRBJ2-2,.,TRBV3-1/TRBV3-2,.,TGTGCCAGCAGCCAAGAGGGGGCGGACGGGGAGCTGTTTTTT,CASSQEGADGELFF
TRBJ2-5,.,TRBV27,.,TGTGCCAGCAGTCACCCAGAAGAGACCCAGTACTTC,CASSHPEETQYF
TRBJ2-7,.,TRBV6-1,TRBD2,TGTGCCAGCAGTGAAGTTGGACACCTACTACTAGCGGGAGGGCCCCACGAGCAGTACTTC,CASSEVGHLLLAGGPHEQYF
TRBJ2-1,.,TRBV25-1,TRBD2,TGTGCCAGCATTCGACCGGGACTAGCGGAATACAATGAGCAGTTCTTC,CASIRPGLAEYNEQFF
TRBJ2-5,.,TRBV19,.,TGTGCCAGTAGTATTGGCTGGGCAGGACAGGAGACCCAGTACTTC,CASSIGWAGQETQYF
TRBJ2-5,once,TRBV23-1,TRBD1,TGCGCCAGCAGTCTTCCGGGACAGGGAATCTTAGAGACCCAGTACTTC,CASSLPGQGILETQYF
TRBJ2-3,.,TRBV3-1/TRBV3-2,.,TGTGCCAGCAGCCTCCGGGGCCTTAAGGTAGATACGCAGTATTTT,CASSLRGLKVDTQYF
TRBJ1-1,once,TRBV10-3,.,TGTGCCACCTTGGACCGGTACACTGAAGCTTTCTTT,CATLDRYTEAFF
TRBJ2-1,.,TRBV6-2/TRBV6-3,.,TGTGCCAGCAGTCGAGCAGGGGCCTCTTCCTACAATGAGCAGTTCTTC,CASSRAGASSYNEQFF
TRBJ2-3,.,TRBV3-1/TRBV3-2,TRBD2,TGTGCCAGCAGCCATCTCCCACTAGCGGGAGGGGAGTTGGATACGCAGTATTTT,CASSHLPLAGGELDTQYF
TRBJ1-2,.,TRBV7-6,TRBD1,TGTGCCAGCAGCAGGCGCCTACAGGGGGGAAGGGAATATGGCTACACCTTC,CASSRRLQGGREYGYTF
TRBJ2-2,.,TRBV6-5,.,TGTGCCAGCAGCAATACTAGAGCCGGGGAGCTGTTTTTT,CASSNTRAGELFF
TRBJ2-3,once,TRBV29-1,TRBD2,TGCAGCGTCGGTATAGGACTAGCGGGGGGCACAGATACGCAGTATTTT,CSVGIGLAGGTDTQYF